This T cell receptor (beta chain) was found in a study of T-cell memory formation after mild COVID-19. Study details: Clustering of TCRs was largely donor specific.

About this clonotype itself: What it binds is unknown.

Using its own MiXCR run on the 5' RACE reads, TCRdb lists one record per CDR3 protein. The table records tens of thousands of distinct CDR3 sequences, approximately 16% of them present only once. With 6 bases clipped from V and 1 base from J, the junction kept 7 bases outside the gene matches. Germline CDR1 SGHAT, CDR2 FQNNGV. The CDR3 has 16 amino acids. Study-level findings and limits: The study detected some responding clones in pre-infection memory, suggesting cross-reactive memory joined. The second-wave clones peaking on day 37 were not confirmed as SARS-CoV-2-specific.

The specimen sequenced was PBMCs or a T cell subset sorted from them (not recorded which). The receptor was derived from an adult who had mild COVID-19 (a few samples of this study predate the infection). Cell type and time point are not known. The chain recombines TRBV11-2 with TRBJ1-1; 11 bases are shared with TRBD1. DNA for the CDR3: TGTGCCAGCAGAAACTCCGGGACAGGGGGGAACACTGAAGCTTTCTTT. It codes for CASRNSGTGGNTEAFF.